The clone carrying this T cell receptor (beta chain) was recorded once. This entry is derived from a study of T cell responses to AZD1222 COVID-19 vaccine. The protocol was immunoSEQ multiplex PCR, while the TCRdb copy is restricted to in-frame clones and leaves out a portion. Among 200,000 or so clones listed, 85% to 95% were seen once. CDR3 length: 16 residues. Germline lookup yields CDR1 MNHNS and CDR2 SASEGT. V shed 0 bases and J shed 7 bases, with 16 bases lying between them. The sequence was collected from an adult in good health. The rearrangement joins TRBV6-1 to TRBJ1-5; D is perhaps TRBD1 (5 bases). Sequences were derived from peripheral blood, sampled on day 0 of AZD1222 vaccination. CDR3 protein: CASSEALRVGEQPQHF. For the CDR3, the DNA is TGTGCCAGCAGTGAAGCGCTTCGGGTGGGGGAACAGCCCCAGCATTTT.